This T cell receptor beta chain originates from a study of blood T cell repertoires in COVID-19. Study-level information: COVID-19 samples, acute and convalescent, were from the United States, Italy and Spain.

Trimming took 6 bases from V and 5 from J; bases not matched to a gene: 4. The CDR3 is made up of 14 amino acids. Germline CDR1 is LNHDA and CDR2 is SQIVND (reference sequence). Per the study methods: By means of reference gene primer amplification, nucleated cell counts were estimated. Clones were sequenced by immunoSEQ multiplex PCR, and TCRdb holds only the in-frame ones, with some missing. The V and J calls and clone size were taken over from that table, and D and trimming were inferred from the DNA. The sample yields tens of thousands of clones, 60% to 85% seen once. The source of this sequence is a human donor in a cohort sampled during active COVID-19. The sequenced sample consisted of peripheral blood. The chain uses TRBV19 and TRBJ2-2; 9 nucleotides match TRBD1. DNA of the CDR3: TGTGCCAGTAGCAACAGGGGGCCGACCGGGGAGCTGTTTTTT. The encoded protein is CASSNRGPTGELFF. The full variable domain, its missing parts supplied by reference TRBV19 and TRBJ2-2, is DGGITQSPKYLFRKEGQNVTLSCEQNLNHDAMYWYRQDPGQGLRLIYYSQIVNDFQKGDIAEGYSVSREKKESFPLTVTSAQKNPTAFYLCASSNRGPTGELFFGEGSRLTVL.